Below, 25 T cell receptor beta chains from the same sample are listed, as sequenced in a study of technical replicates of blood from a few donors. TCRdb's copy holds only in-frame clones and misses some; the assay was immunoSEQ multiplex PCR. The sample includes over 85,000 clones, over 90% of them seen just once. Sequenced input: T cells isolated from PBMCs. The receptor set was obtained from a human donor in good health.

V gene TRBV4-1 combines with J gene TRBJ1-4; 7 positions match TRBD1. Per the germline V gene, CDR1 is MGHRA and CDR2 is YSYEKL. This CDR3 is built from 14 residues. With V trimmed by 5 bases and J by 6 bases, 6 bases remained unmatched. The CDR3 region is CASSRQGRDEKLFF. The CDR3, as DNA: TGCGCCAGCAGCAGACAGGGAAGGGATGAAAAACTGTTTTTT.

The chain links TRBV27 to TRBJ2-7, with unresolved D. The CDR3 is 15 residues long. Deletions cut 2 bases from V and 3 bases from J, with 14 bases between. The V gene's germline CDR1 is MNHEY and CDR2 SMNVEV (reference sequence). The CDR3 here is CASSLIPGNGYEQYF. CDR3 DNA: TGTGCCAGCAGTTTAATCCCAGGTAATGGCTACGAGCAGTACTTC.

The V gene is TRBV6-1, the J gene TRBJ2-7; a possible D gene is TRBD2 (5 bases). V was shortened by 8 bases and J by 2 bases, with 22 bases between the two germline ends. Germline lookup yields CDR1 MNHNS and CDR2 SASEGT. The CDR3 has 16 amino acids. As DNA, the CDR3 is TGTGCCAGCGGTGGGGATAGCGCGGACGCCACCTACGAGCAGTACTTC. Translating gives CASGGDSADATYEQYF.

DNA of the CDR3: TGTGCCAGCAGCTTAAATGGAGGGGCCACTACGCAGTATTTT. Encoded protein: CASSLNGGATTQYF. The chain joins TRBV7-2 to TRBJ2-3; tentative D call: TRBD2 (6 bases). The CDR3 spans 14 residues. Germline V lookup: CDR1 SGHTA, CDR2 FQGNSA. V was shortened by 2 bases and J by 8 bases, with 14 bases between the two germline ends.

The chain combines TRBV27 with TRBJ2-2; D unresolved. Germline values: CDR1 MNHEY, CDR2 SMNVEV (reference sequence). The V end lost 2 bases, the J end lost 0 bases, and 10 bases lay between the germline ends. The CDR3 runs to 16 residues. CDR3 nucleotide sequence: TGTGCCAGCAGTTTAGTTCCAGCGACGAACACCGGGGAGCTGTTTTTT. Amino acid sequence: CASSLVPATNTGELFF.

The chain joins TRBV29-1 to TRBJ2-4, with D unclear. Between the trimmed V and J ends, which lost 6 bases and 4 bases, there was a span of 10 bases. Looked up from germline, CDR1 is SQVTM and CDR2 is ANQGSEA. The CDR3 consists of 12 residues. DNA of the CDR3: TGCAGCGTAACAGCAAATAAAAACATTCAGTACTTC. It specifies CSVTANKNIQYF.

The chain carries TRBV11-3 and TRBJ2-2; D remains ambiguous. Germline V gene data show CDR1 as SGHNT and CDR2 as YENEEA. CDR3 length: 11 residues. V was trimmed by 4 bases and J by 8 bases, leaving 5 bases between them. The CDR3 DNA follows: TGTGCCAGCAGCTCTGTGGGGGAGCTGTTTTTT. Translation: CASSSVGELFF. The variable domain in full, completed from reference TRBV11-3 and TRBJ2-2, reads EAGVVQSPRYKIIEKKQPVAFWCNPISGHNTLYWYLQNLGQGPELLIRYENEEAVDDSQLPKDRFSAERLKGVDSTLKIQPAELGDSAVYLCASSSVGELFFGEGSRLTVL.

The chain carries TRBV11-1 and TRBJ2-2, with 8 bases matching TRBD2. This CDR3 comprises 16 residues. The germline V gene encodes CDR1 SGHAT and CDR2 FQDESV (reference sequence). With 5 bases clipped from V and 6 bases from J, the junction kept 11 bases outside the gene matches. The CDR3 loop is CASSPQAGDTAGELFF. CDR3 coding DNA: TGTGCCAGCAGCCCTCAAGCGGGAGATACCGCCGGGGAGCTGTTTTTT.

This clone was observed a single time. V gene TRBV19 combines with J gene TRBJ1-5; D is undetermined. The CDR3 is made up of 15 amino acids. Trimming shortened V by 1 base and J by 4 bases, and 11 bases separated the two germline ends. Per germline, CDR1 LNHDA and CDR2 SQIVND (reference sequence). The CDR3 nucleotides are TGTGCCAGTAGTATAGTCCCCGGGAGAAATCAGCCCCAGCATTTT. Encoded protein: CASSIVPGRNQPQHF.

J is TRBJ1-1 and V is TRBV10-3; D is unclear. Germline V gene data show CDR1 as ENHRY and CDR2 as SYGVKD. V shed 9 bases and J shed 2 bases, with 19 bases lying between them. The CDR3 contains 15 residues. CDR3 coding DNA: TGTGCCATAGACGACCCCAAGGCAGGAAACACTGAAGCTTTCTTT. Protein: CAIDDPKAGNTEAFF.

The CDR3 coding sequence is TGCGCCAGCAGCTTGGAGGTCTCAGACAACTCTGGAAACACCATATATTTT. It yields the protein CASSLEVSDNSGNTIYF. This chain connects TRBV5-1 to TRBJ1-3; D not resolved. V lost 0 bases and J lost 0, with 13 bases in between. The CDR3 sequence is 17 residues long. In germline, CDR1 is SGHRS, CDR2 YFSETQ.

This chain joins TRBV29-1 and TRBJ2-1, with 8 bases lining up with TRBD1. The V gene end was trimmed by 6 bases and the J gene end by 8 bases; junction bases not matched to a gene: 18. Germline CDR1 reads SQVTM; CDR2 reads ANQGSEA. The CDR3 spans 16 residues. In nucleotides, the CDR3 is TGCAGCGTCGGAATGGACAGGGAGTTACAGAGATATGAGCAGTTCTTC. Amino acid sequence: CSVGMDRELQRYEQFF.

The genes are TRBV18 and TRBJ2-3, with 12 bases lining up with TRBD2. CDR1 and CDR2 from the germline V gene are KGHSH and LQKENI. This CDR3 has 16 amino acids. V gave up 4 bases and J gave up 4 bases; unmatched junction bases: 6. DNA for the CDR3: TGTGCCAGCTCACGAGCGACTAGCGGGAGCTCAGATACGCAGTATTTT. Protein product: CASSRATSGSSDTQYF.

This clone was picked up a small number of times. The V and J genes are TRBV5-4 and TRBJ1-1; 7 bases are shared with TRBD1. The germline V gene has CDR1 SGHNT and CDR2 YYREEE (reference sequence). This CDR3 is built from 15 residues. The V and J ends lost 2 bases and 1 base, in that order; junction bases with no gene match: 5. This CDR3 is CASSLRQGWNTEAFF. The DNA of the CDR3 is TGTGCCAGCAGCTTACGACAGGGTTGGAACACTGAAGCTTTCTTT.

This sequence joins TRBV28 and TRBJ2-1; a weak D match, TRBD1 (5 bases). The V end was cut by 1 base, the J end by 6 bases, with 13 bases between. In germline, CDR1 is MDHEN, CDR2 SYDVKM. The CDR3 contains 15 residues. The CDR3 sequence is CASSLSGQGFNEQFF. CDR3 DNA: TGTGCCAGCAGTTTATCAGGGCAGGGTTTCAATGAGCAGTTCTTC.

This chain's CDR3 is CASSIGGTNTGELFF. CDR3 coding DNA: TGCGCCAGCAGCATAGGAGGGACGAACACCGGGGAGCTGTTTTTT. V and J are TRBV5-1 and TRBJ2-2, with D perhaps matching TRBD2 (6 bases). There are 15 residues in the CDR3. Trimming removed 4 bases at V and 0 bases at J, with 10 bases between. Per the germline V gene, CDR1 is SGHRS and CDR2 is YFSETQ. The full variable domain, its missing parts supplied by reference TRBV5-1 and TRBJ2-2, is KAGVTQTPRYLIKTRGQQVTLSCSPISGHRSVSWYQQTPGQGLQFLFEYFSETQRNKGNFPGRFSGRQFSNSRSEMNVSTLELGDSALYLCASSIGGTNTGELFFGEGSRLTVL.

The V call is TRBV5-1, the J call TRBJ1-1; a possible D gene is TRBD1 (5 bases). The V and J ends lost 0 bases and 3 bases respectively, with 6 bases between them. This CDR3 is built from 13 residues. Germline V lookup: CDR1 SGHRS, CDR2 YFSETQ. The CDR3 DNA is TGCGCCAGCAGCTTGGAACAGGACACTGAAGCTTTCTTT. Translated: CASSLEQDTEAFF.

The chain has TRBV10-3 and TRBJ2-2; D is ambiguous. V lost 6 bases, J lost 1 base, and 18 bases lay in between. CDR3 size: 17 residues. CDR1 and CDR2 from the germline V gene are ENHRY and SYGVKD. CDR3 in DNA: TGTGCCATCAGCCCCTCCCAAAAAACTGAGAACACCGGGGAGCTGTTTTTT. This codes for CAISPSQKTENTGELFF.

The genes are TRBV6-1 and TRBJ2-2; no firm D call. The CDR3 consists of 14 residues. From germline, CDR1 is MNHNS and CDR2 SASEGT. V was shortened by 3 bases and J by 5 bases, with 10 bases between the two germline ends. This CDR3 is CASSEREETGELFF. The CDR3 DNA sequence: TGTGCCAGCAGTGAGCGCGAGGAAACCGGGGAGCTGTTTTTT.

The J gene is TRBJ1-5, the V gene TRBV6-6, with no clear D. The V and J ends lost 0 bases and 6 bases respectively, with 9 bases between them. The CDR3 is made up of 14 amino acids. Germline CDR1 reads MNHNY; CDR2 reads SVGAGI (reference sequence). For the CDR3, the DNA is TGTGCCAGCAGTTACTCGGGCCTCAGTCAGCCCCAGCATTTT. This codes for CASSYSGLSQPQHF.

This CDR3 is CASRIILAGEETQYF. The DNA for the CDR3 is TGTGCCAGCAGAATCATACTAGCGGGAGAAGAGACCCAGTACTTC. V and J are TRBV7-2 and TRBJ2-5, with 11 positions matching TRBD2. Per germline, CDR1 SGHTA and CDR2 FQGNSA. After removal of 6 bases from V and 3 bases from J, the junction contained 6 bases not matched to a gene. The CDR3 covers 15 residues.

This clone was counted a single time. This sequence joins TRBV7-9 and TRBJ2-1, with TRBD2 matching 10 bases. The germline V gene has CDR1 SEHNR and CDR2 FQNEAQ (reference sequence). With 5 bases clipped from V and 8 bases from J, the junction kept 9 bases outside the gene matches. The CDR3 is 15 residues long. The CDR3 is CASSGLAVGLDEQFF. Here the CDR3 DNA reads TGTGCCAGCAGCGGACTAGCGGTCGGACTCGATGAGCAGTTCTTC. Full variable domain (remainder filled in from reference TRBV7-9 and TRBJ2-1): DTGVSQNPRHKITKRGQNVTFRCDPISEHNRLYWYRQTLGQGPEFLTYFQNEAQLEKSRLLSDRFSAERPKGSFSTLEIQRTEQGDSAMYLCASSGLAVGLDEQFFGPGTRLTVL.

CDR3 nucleotides: TGTGCCAGCTCACCGCCTACAGGGGGTTTAGAGACCCAGTACTTC. This encodes CASSPPTGGLETQYF. V and J are TRBV18 and TRBJ2-5; 8 bases are shared with TRBD1. Germline V gene data show CDR1 as KGHSH and CDR2 as LQKENI. The CDR3 has 15 amino acids. Losses at the gene ends were 3 bases for V and 4 bases for J; bases not matched to a gene: 7. The variable domain in full, with the rest retrieved from reference TRBV18 and TRBJ2-5, is NAGVMQNPRHLVRRRGQEARLRCSPMKGHSHVYWYRQLPEEGLKFMVYLQKENIIDESGMPKERFSAEFPKEGPSILRIQQVVRGDSAAYFCASSPPTGGLETQYFGPGTRLLVL.

The chain combines TRBV4-2 with TRBJ2-2; 7 bases match TRBD2. The CDR3 has 15 residues. Per the germline V gene, CDR1 is LGHNA and CDR2 is YNFKEQ. The ends lost 0 bases at V and 7 bases at J; junction bases unmatched: 5. CDR3 DNA: TGTGCCAGCAGCCAAGAGGCGGGACTAATCGGGGAGCTGTTTTTT. Its protein is CASSQEAGLIGELFF.

The chain carries TRBV7-9 and TRBJ2-3; D is possibly TRBD2 (6 bases). The CDR3 spans 17 residues. Germline CDR1 reads SEHNR; CDR2 reads FQNEAQ (reference sequence). Trimming left V 2 bases short and J 2 bases short, with 17 bases between. The CDR3 is CASSLQFGQRATDTQYF. DNA for the CDR3: TGTGCCAGCAGCTTACAATTCGGTCAGCGGGCCACAGATACGCAGTATTTT.